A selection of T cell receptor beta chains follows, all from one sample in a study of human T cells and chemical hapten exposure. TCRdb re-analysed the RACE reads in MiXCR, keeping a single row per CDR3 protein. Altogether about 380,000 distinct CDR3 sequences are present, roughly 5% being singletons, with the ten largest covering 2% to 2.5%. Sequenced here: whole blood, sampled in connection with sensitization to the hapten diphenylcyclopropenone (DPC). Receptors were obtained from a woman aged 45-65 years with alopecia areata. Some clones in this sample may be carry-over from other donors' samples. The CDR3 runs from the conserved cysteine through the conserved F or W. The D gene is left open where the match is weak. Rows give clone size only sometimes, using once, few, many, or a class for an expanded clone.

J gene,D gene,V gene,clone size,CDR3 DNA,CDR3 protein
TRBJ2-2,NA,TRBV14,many,TGTGCCAGCAGCCAAGAACTAGGTTGGACCGGGGAGCTGTTTTTT,CASSQELGWTGELFF
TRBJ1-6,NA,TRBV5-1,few,TGCGCCAGCAGCAAGGACGGACCCTATAATTCACCCCTCCACTTT,CASSKDGPYNSPLHF
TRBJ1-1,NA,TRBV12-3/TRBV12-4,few,TGTGCCAGCAGTTTAGAGGGGAGTAACACTGAAGCTTTCTTT,CASSLEGSNTEAFF
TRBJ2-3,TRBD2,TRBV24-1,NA,TGTGCCACCAGCCTGAGTGCGGGAGGAGACACAGATACGCAGTATTTT,CATSLSAGGDTDTQYF
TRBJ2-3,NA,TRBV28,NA,TGTGCCAGCAGTCCTGACTATCCCACAGATACGCAGTATTTT,CASSPDYPTDTQYF
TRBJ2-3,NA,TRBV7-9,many,TGTGCCAGCAGCTTTCGTCCGGGCGATACGCAGTATTTT,CASSFRPGDTQYF
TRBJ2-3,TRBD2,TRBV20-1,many,TGCAGTGCTAGAGAACTAGCGGAAAGAACGCAGTATTTT,CSARELAERTQYF
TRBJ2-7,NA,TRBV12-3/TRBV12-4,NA,TGTGCCAGCAGTTCAGTCTGGTACGAGCAGTACTTC,CASSSVWYEQYF
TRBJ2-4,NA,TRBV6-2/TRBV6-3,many,TGTGCCAGCAGCCCCATTCTCGACGTGGGGGCCTATTTGTGGAACATTCAGTACTTC,CASSPILDVGAYLWNIQYF
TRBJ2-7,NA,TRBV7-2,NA,TGTGCCAGCAGCCCCAGGGGCGGGCCAACCTACGAGCAGTACTTC,CASSPRGGPTYEQYF
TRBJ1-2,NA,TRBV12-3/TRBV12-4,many,TGTGCCAGCAGTTCTAGGGCCGGCTATGGCTACACCTTC,CASSSRAGYGYTF
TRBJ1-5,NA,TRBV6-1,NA,TGTGCCAGCAGTGCCCGACCGAGGATTAACAATCAGCCCCAGCATTTT,CASSARPRINNQPQHF
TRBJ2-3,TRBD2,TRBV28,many,TGTGCCAGCAGTCCTTTGGGACTAGCGGGAGGAGCAGATACGCAGTATTTT,CASSPLGLAGGADTQYF
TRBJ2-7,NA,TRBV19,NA,TGTGCCAGTAGTATCGCGCCATCCTACGAGCAGTACTTC,CASSIAPSYEQYF